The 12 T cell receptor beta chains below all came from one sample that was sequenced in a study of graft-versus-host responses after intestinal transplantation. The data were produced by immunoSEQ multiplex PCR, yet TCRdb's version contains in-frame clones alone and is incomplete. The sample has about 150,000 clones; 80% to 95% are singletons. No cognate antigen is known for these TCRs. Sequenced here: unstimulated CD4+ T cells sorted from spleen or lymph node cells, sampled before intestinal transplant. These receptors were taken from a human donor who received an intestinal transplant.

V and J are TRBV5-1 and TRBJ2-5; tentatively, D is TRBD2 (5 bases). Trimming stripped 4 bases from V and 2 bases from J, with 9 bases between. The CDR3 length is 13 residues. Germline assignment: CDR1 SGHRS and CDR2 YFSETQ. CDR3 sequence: CASSRTRQETQYF. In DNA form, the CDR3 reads TGCGCCAGCAGCCGAACTAGACAAGAGACCCAGTACTTC.

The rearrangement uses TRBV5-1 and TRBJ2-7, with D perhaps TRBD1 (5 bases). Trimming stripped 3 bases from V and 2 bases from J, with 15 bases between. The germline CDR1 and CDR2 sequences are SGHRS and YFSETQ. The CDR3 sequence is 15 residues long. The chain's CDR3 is CASSSVGVDPYEQYF. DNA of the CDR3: TGCGCCAGCAGCTCAGTAGGGGTGGACCCCTACGAGCAGTACTTC.

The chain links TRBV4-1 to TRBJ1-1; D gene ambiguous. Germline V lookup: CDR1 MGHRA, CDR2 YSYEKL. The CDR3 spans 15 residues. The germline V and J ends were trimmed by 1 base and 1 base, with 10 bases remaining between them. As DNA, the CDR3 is TGCGCCAGCAGCCAAGTGAGGAATCCGAACACTGAAGCTTTCTTT. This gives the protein CASSQVRNPNTEAFF.

In nucleotides, the CDR3 is TGTGCCTGGAAAGGGGGGAATGAAGAGACCCAGTACTTC. This sequence encodes CAWKGGNEETQYF. The V call is TRBV30, the J call TRBJ2-5; either TRBD1 or TRBD2 may supply D (6 bases each). Trimming stripped 4 bases from V and 3 bases from J, with 12 bases between. CDR1 is GTSNPN and CDR2 is SVGIG in the germline V gene (reference sequence). The CDR3 is made up of 13 amino acids.

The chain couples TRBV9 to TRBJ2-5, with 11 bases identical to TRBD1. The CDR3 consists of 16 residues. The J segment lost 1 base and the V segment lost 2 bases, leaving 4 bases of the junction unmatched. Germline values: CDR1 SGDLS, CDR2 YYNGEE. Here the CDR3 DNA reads TGTGCCAGCAGCGTCTCCGGGACAGGGGGCCAAGAGACCCAGTACTTC. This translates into CASSVSGTGGQETQYF.

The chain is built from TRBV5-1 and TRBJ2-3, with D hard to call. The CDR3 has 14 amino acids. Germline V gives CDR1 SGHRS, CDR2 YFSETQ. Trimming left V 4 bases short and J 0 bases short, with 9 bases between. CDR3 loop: CASSRGTSTDTQYF. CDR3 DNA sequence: TGCGCCAGCAGCCGCGGAACTAGCACAGATACGCAGTATTTT.

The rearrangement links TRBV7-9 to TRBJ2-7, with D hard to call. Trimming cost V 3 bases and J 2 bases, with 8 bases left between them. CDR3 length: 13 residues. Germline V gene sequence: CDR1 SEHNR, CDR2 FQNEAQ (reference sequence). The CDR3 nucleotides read TGTGCCAGCAGCTTCGGTTCTCCCTACGAGCAGTACTTC. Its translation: CASSFGSPYEQYF.

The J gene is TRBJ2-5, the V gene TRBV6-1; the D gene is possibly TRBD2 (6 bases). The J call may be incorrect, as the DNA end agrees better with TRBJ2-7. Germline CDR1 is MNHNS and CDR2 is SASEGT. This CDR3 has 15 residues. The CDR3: CASSEAIGSAYEQYF. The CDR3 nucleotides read TGTGCCAGCAGTGAAGCGATCGGGAGTGCCTACGAGCAGTACTTC.

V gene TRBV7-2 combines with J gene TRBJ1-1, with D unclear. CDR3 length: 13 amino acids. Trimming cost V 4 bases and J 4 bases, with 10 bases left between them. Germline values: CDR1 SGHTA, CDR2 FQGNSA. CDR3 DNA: TGTGCCAGCAGCTATCAGGCGATCACTGAAGCTTTCTTT. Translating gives CASSYQAITEAFF.

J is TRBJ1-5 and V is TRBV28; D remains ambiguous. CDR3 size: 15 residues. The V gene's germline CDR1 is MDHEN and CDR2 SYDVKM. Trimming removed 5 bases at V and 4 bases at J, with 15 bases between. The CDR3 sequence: CASSVLAPWNQPQHF. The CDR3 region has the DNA TGTGCCAGCAGTGTGTTGGCCCCATGGAATCAGCCCCAGCATTTT.

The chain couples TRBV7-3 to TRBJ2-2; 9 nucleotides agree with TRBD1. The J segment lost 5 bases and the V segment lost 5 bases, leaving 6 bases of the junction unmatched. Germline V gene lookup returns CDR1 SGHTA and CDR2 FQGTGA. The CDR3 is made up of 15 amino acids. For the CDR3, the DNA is TGTGCCAGCAGCCCCCGACAGGGGGGGACCGGGGAGCTGTTTTTT. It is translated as CASSPRQGGTGELFF. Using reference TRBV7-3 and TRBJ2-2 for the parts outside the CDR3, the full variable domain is GAGVSQTPSNKVTEKGKYVELRCDPISGHTALYWYRQSLGQGPEFLIYFQGTGAADDSGLPNDRFFAVRPEGSVSTLKIQRTERGDSAVYLCASSPRQGGTGELFFGEGSRLTVL.

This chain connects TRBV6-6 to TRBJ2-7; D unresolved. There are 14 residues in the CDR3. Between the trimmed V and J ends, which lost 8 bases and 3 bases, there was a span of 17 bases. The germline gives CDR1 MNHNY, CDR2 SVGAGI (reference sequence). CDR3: CASEGVAINYEQYF. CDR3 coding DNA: TGTGCCAGCGAAGGCGTGGCCATCAACTACGAGCAGTACTTC.